The following is a TCR beta chain sequence with its context. Its antigen is currently unknown. This sample is drawn from a study of long-term antiretroviral therapy in people with HIV. Overall study context: In the earliest collections, sampling predates the 2015 immediate-ART recommendation by about a decade. Study conclusions and caveats: The clones with expansion before ART were dominant in the repertoire at all time points. Transplant-donor-level diversity was not reached after ART, though diversity increased.

Assay version v3.0 of immunoSEQ was used, and it was run at survey level. Method: immunoSEQ multiplex PCR; TCRdb's copy keeps in-frame clones and lacks some. The repertoire consists of over 25,000 clones, with approximately 96% occurring once and the leading ten covering 2.4%. Germline values: CDR1 MNHEY, CDR2 SMNVEV (reference sequence). CDR3 length: 16 residues. Trimming removed 3 bases from V and 7 bases from J; junction bases left unmatched: 15. The sample was unsorted PBMCs, taken roughly 6.9 years after starting antiretroviral therapy. The receptor was derived from a man aged 25-45 years with HIV. The chain combines TRBV27 with TRBJ2-7; 7 bases are shared with TRBD2. The CDR3 spells CASSFRGRDYQREQYF. DNA for the CDR3: TGTGCCAGCAGTTTCAGAGGCCGGGACTACCAGCGGGAGCAGTACTTC.